The entry below gives a single T cell receptor (beta chain) sequence along with its context. V lost 4 bases and J lost 7, with 22 bases in between. Per germline, CDR1 SQVTM and CDR2 ANQGSEA. This CDR3 comprises 16 residues. In the authors' workflow: Nucleated cell counts were estimated from reference gene primer amplification. Repertoires were generated with immunoSEQ multiplex PCR, while TCRdb's copy carries only in-frame clones and drops some. V and J calls plus clone size are reproduced from that table; the DNA served to infer D and trimming. This sample has around 100,000 clones, with 88% found just once. The data are from a study of blood T cell repertoires in COVID-19. Overall study context: Specimens from acute and convalescent COVID-19 originated in the United States, Italy and Spain. In each case, the material was cDNA or gDNA derived from T cells, B-cell-depleted T cells, or PBMCs.

The source material was peripheral blood. The source is a human donor in a cohort sampled during active COVID-19. The chain uses TRBV29-1 and TRBJ2-2, with D perhaps TRBD2 (5 bases). The CDR3, as DNA: TGCAGCGTTGTCCTGCGCAATCCCCCGGAGGACGGGGAGCTGTTTTTT. Residues: CSVVLRNPPEDGELFF.